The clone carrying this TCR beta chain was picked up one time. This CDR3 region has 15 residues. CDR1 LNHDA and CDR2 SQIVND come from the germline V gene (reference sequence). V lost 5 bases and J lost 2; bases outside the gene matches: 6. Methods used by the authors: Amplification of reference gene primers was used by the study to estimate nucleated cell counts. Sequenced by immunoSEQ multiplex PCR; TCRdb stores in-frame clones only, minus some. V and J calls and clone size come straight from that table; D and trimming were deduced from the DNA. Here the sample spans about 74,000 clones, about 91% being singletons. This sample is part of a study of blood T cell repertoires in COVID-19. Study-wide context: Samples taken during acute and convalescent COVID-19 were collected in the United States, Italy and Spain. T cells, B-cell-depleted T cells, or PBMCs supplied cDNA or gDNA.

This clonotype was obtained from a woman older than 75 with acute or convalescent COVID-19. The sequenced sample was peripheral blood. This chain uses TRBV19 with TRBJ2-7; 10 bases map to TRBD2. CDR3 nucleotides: TGTGCCAGTAGTTCGGCCGGGACTAGCGCCTACGAGCAGTACTTC. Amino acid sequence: CASSSAGTSAYEQYF.